This TCR beta chain was sequenced in a study of T cell responses to AZD1222 COVID-19 vaccine. Study-level findings and limits: Every sample of the repertoires postdated the peak T cell response. The study reported that nearly half of spike-specific TCRs target unmutated variant regions. White British people made up most donors, females outnumbered males, and clonal diversity was possibly underestimated.

About this clone itself: Its matching antigen is unknown.

Profiling relied on immunoSEQ multiplex PCR, and the TCRdb table lists in-frame clones only, not all of them. This table holds about 140,000 clones, 75% to 95% found once. The germline V and J ends were trimmed by 0 bases and 8 bases, with 10 bases remaining between them. Germline CDR1 is LGHDT and CDR2 is YNNKEL (reference sequence). The CDR3 length is 13 residues. The sequence was obtained from an adult who received the MenACWY meningococcal vaccine as a control. The sequences come from peripheral blood, collected 28 days after the second dose of the MenACWY control vaccine. The chain employs TRBV3-1 (or the pseudogene TRBV3-2) and TRBJ1-2; unclear D gene. The CDR3 DNA is TGTGCCAGCAGCCAAGAAAACCGGAGAGGCTACACCTTC. The encoded protein is CASSQENRRGYTF.